A single sample gave rise to the 24 T cell receptor beta chains below, sequenced in a study of PD-1 blockade in classical Hodgkin lymphoma. Only in-frame clones appear in the TCRdb table, and some are missing; sequencing was by immunoSEQ multiplex PCR. Among approximately 28,000 clones listed, roughly 80% were seen once. Time point denoted: cycle 4 day 1 (C4D1), after less than 7 weeks of nivolumab. Each patient's relapse followed autologous stem cell transplantation, and brentuximab vedotin exposure varied. The CD4+ T cells used were purified from thawed PBMCs through magnetic negative selection. The source was CD4+ T cells from blood, collected before the fourth cycle of nivolumab. The receptors here all came from a human donor with classical Hodgkin lymphoma.

In its sample, this clone was seen once. V usage is TRBV10-3 and J usage is TRBJ1-2; the match to TRBD1 covers 9 bases. J was trimmed by 4 bases and V by 3 bases; bases with no gene match: 3. This CDR3 comprises 14 residues. The germline V gene encodes CDR1 ENHRY and CDR2 SYGVKD. The CDR3 is CAISDRTGAYGYTF. The CDR3 DNA sequence: TGTGCCATCAGTGACAGGACAGGGGCCTATGGCTACACCTTC.

This chain connects TRBV20-1 to TRBJ2-5, with TRBD2 identical over 7 bases. V gave up 1 base and J gave up 9 bases; unmatched junction bases: 2. Germline CDR1 DFQATT, CDR2 SNEGSKA (reference sequence). The CDR3 runs to 11 residues. The CDR3 DNA sequence: TGCAGTGCTAGAGGGGGGGGAGCCCAGTACTTC. Protein sequence: CSARGGGAQYF.

The rearrangement uses TRBV10-1 and TRBJ2-3; tentatively, D is TRBD2 (6 bases). The V end was cut by 10 bases, the J end by 2 bases, with 16 bases between. Looked up from germline, CDR1 is WNHNN and CDR2 is SYGVQD (reference sequence). The CDR3 has 14 amino acids. The CDR3 sequence: CANRRDLPTDTQYF. The DNA for the CDR3 is TGCGCCAACCGGAGGGACCTTCCCACAGATACGCAGTATTTT.

DNA for the CDR3: TGTGCCTCGCGAGACCCAGACCAAGAGACCCAGTACTTC. Protein product: CASRDPDQETQYF. The chain links TRBV2 to TRBJ2-5; no clear D gene. V was clipped by 11 bases and J by 0 bases, with 13 bases between them. The CDR3 covers 13 residues. The V gene's germline CDR1 is SNHLY and CDR2 FYNNEI.

This chain uses TRBV6-5 with TRBJ2-3, with TRBD2 as a possible D gene (5 bases). The CDR3 runs 12 residues. Per germline, CDR1 MNHEY and CDR2 SVGAGI. Trimming stripped 6 bases from V and 6 bases from J, with 10 bases between. The DNA for the CDR3 is TGTGCCAGCAGCCGGCGGGCGGATACGCAGTATTTT. This codes for CASSRRADTQYF.

The chain has TRBV5-1 and TRBJ1-2; D is ambiguous. Germline CDR1 SGHRS, CDR2 YFSETQ. This CDR3 contains 14 residues. Trimming left V 0 bases short and J 6 bases short, with 12 bases between. CDR3 DNA: TGCGCCAGCAGCTTGGCCCAAAACCTTCATGGCTACACCTTC. Translating it yields CASSLAQNLHGYTF. The whole variable domain, remainder taken from reference TRBV5-1 and TRBJ1-2, is KAGVTQTPRYLIKTRGQQVTLSCSPISGHRSVSWYQQTPGQGLQFLFEYFSETQRNKGNFPGRFSGRQFSNSRSEMNVSTLELGDSALYLCASSLAQNLHGYTFGSGTRLTVV.

This chain joins TRBV10-3 and TRBJ1-1; 7 positions agree with TRBD1. The germline V gene has CDR1 ENHRY and CDR2 SYGVKD. This CDR3 comprises 17 residues. V lost 10 bases, J lost 2 bases, and 19 bases stayed unmatched. The CDR3 here is CATSGGQGDSINTEAFF. In DNA, the CDR3 is TGTGCCACCTCAGGGGGGCAGGGGGATTCGATCAACACTGAAGCTTTCTTT.

The gene calls are TRBV7-2 and TRBJ2-3; 11 bases are shared with TRBD2. Germline V gene lookup returns CDR1 SGHTA and CDR2 FQGNSA. CDR3 length equals 15 residues. With 4 bases clipped from V and 4 bases from J, the junction kept 4 bases outside the gene matches. CDR3 sequence (DNA): TGTGCCAGCAGCTCACTAGCGGGGGCGCCAGATACGCAGTATTTT. Its protein product is CASSSLAGAPDTQYF.

CDR3 sequence (DNA): TGTGCCAGCCCCACAGGGAGCTCCTACAATGAGCAGTTCTTC. It translates to CASPTGSSYNEQFF. This chain joins TRBV11-2 and TRBJ2-1; weak D call: TRBD1 (6 bases). V dropped 8 bases and J dropped 0 bases, with 11 bases sitting between them. From germline, CDR1 is SGHAT and CDR2 FQNNGV. The CDR3 spans 14 residues.

The genes are TRBV5-5 and TRBJ2-7; perhaps TRBD1 as D (6 bases). The germline V gene encodes CDR1 SGHKS and CDR2 YYEKEE (reference sequence). V lost 2 bases to trimming and J lost 2 bases, with 17 bases between them. CDR3 size: 16 residues. CDR3 region: CASSFRQDPRTYEQYF. The CDR3 region has the DNA TGTGCCAGCAGCTTTAGACAGGACCCACGAACCTACGAGCAGTACTTC.

This clone turned up a few times. The rearrangement links TRBV2 to TRBJ1-5; 9 nucleotides align to TRBD1. Trimming removed 4 bases from V and 5 bases from J; junction bases left unmatched: 0. In germline, CDR1 is SNHLY, CDR2 FYNNEI. CDR3 length: 13 residues. The CDR3: CASSGTGDQPQHF. In nucleotides, the CDR3 is TGTGCCAGCAGTGGGACAGGGGATCAGCCCCAGCATTTT.

The chain links TRBV27 to TRBJ2-7; D gene uncertain. Germline CDR1 MNHEY, CDR2 SMNVEV (reference sequence). The CDR3 spans 15 residues. Trimming cost V 3 bases and J 5 bases, with 17 bases left between them. The CDR3 DNA reads as TGTGCCAGCAGTTTCAATCGCAGCCCGGCTCACGAGCAGTACTTC. Residues: CASSFNRSPAHEQYF.

The V call is TRBV15, the J call TRBJ2-5, with 7 bases identical to TRBD2. The CDR3 is 12 residues long. Germline CDR1 LNHNV, CDR2 YYDKDF (reference sequence). Trimming at V came to 1 base and at J to 7 bases, leaving 0 bases not matched to a gene. The CDR3 here is CATSRVAGTQYF. The CDR3 nucleotides are TGTGCCACCAGCAGAGTAGCGGGGACCCAGTACTTC.

In DNA, the CDR3 is TGTGCCAGCAGCTTAACTTACCCCTACAATGAGCAGTTCTTC. Amino acids: CASSLTYPYNEQFF. The chain uses TRBV7-3 and TRBJ2-1; D is unclear. Germline CDR1 reads SGHTA; CDR2 reads FQGTGA. V was clipped by 0 bases and J by 2 bases, with 5 bases between them. This CDR3 is built from 14 residues.

The rearrangement uses TRBV7-9 and TRBJ1-1, with 10 positions matching TRBD1. The CDR3 is made up of 16 amino acids. Germline V gene data show CDR1 as SEHNR and CDR2 as FQNEAQ (reference sequence). With V trimmed by 2 bases and J by 1 base, 4 bases remained unmatched. CDR3 amino acids: CASSLWDRGWNTEAFF. CDR3 DNA sequence: TGTGCCAGCAGCTTATGGGACAGGGGTTGGAACACTGAAGCTTTCTTT. The full variable domain, completed using reference TRBV7-9 and TRBJ1-1, is DTGVSQNPRHKITKRGQNVTFRCDPISEHNRLYWYRQTLGQGPEFLTYFQNEAQLEKSRLLSDRFSAERPKGSFSTLEIQRTEQGDSAMYLCASSLWDRGWNTEAFFGQGTRLTVV.

The chain combines TRBV4-2 with TRBJ2-2; D perhaps matches TRBD2 (5 bases). The germline V and J ends were trimmed by 2 bases and 7 bases, with 8 bases remaining between them. Germline loops: CDR1 LGHNA, CDR2 YNFKEQ. The CDR3 spans 13 residues. The CDR3 region is CASSQRGSGELFF. As DNA, the CDR3 is TGTGCCAGCAGCCAACGGGGAAGCGGGGAGCTGTTTTTT.

The chain carries TRBV4-1 and TRBJ2-3; 14 nucleotides match TRBD2. Germline V lookup: CDR1 MGHRA, CDR2 YSYEKL. CDR3 length: 21 residues. V shed 2 bases and J 0 bases; nucleotides not matched to a gene: 13. CDR3 coding DNA: TGCGCCAGCAGCCAAAAACCAGGACTAGCGGGAGGTGGGGCTAGCACAGATACGCAGTATTTT. Amino acids: CASSQKPGLAGGGASTDTQYF.

The chain joins TRBV4-2 to TRBJ2-7, with TRBD1 matching 7 bases. The V gene's germline CDR1 is LGHNA and CDR2 YNFKEQ. The CDR3 has 16 amino acids. Unmatched junction bases numbered 13, after V lost 6 bases and J lost 2 bases. In nucleotides, the CDR3 is TGTGCCAGCAGGCAACCTCCGGGACAGCGAACCTACGAGCAGTACTTC. Translating it yields CASRQPPGQRTYEQYF.

This chain connects TRBV18 to TRBJ1-1; possible D gene TRBD1, 5 bases. V dropped 6 bases and J dropped 1 base, with 15 bases sitting between them. Germline assignment: CDR1 KGHSH and CDR2 LQKENI. The CDR3 covers 15 residues. The CDR3 loop reads CASSGDGGPNTEAFF. CDR3 bases: TGTGCCAGCTCTGGGGACGGGGGACCGAACACTGAAGCTTTCTTT.

In this sample, this clone turned up once. V and J are TRBV4-2 and TRBJ2-3; 7 nucleotides match TRBD1. Germline CDR1 and CDR2: LGHNA and YNFKEQ. This CDR3 has 16 residues. The trim removed 4 bases at V and 5 bases at J, leaving 12 bases unmatched. CDR3 amino acids: CASSPVDRRMGDTQYF. As DNA, the CDR3 is TGTGCCAGCAGCCCAGTGGACAGGCGGATGGGAGATACGCAGTATTTT.

This clone showed up just a few times. The gene calls are TRBV29-1 and TRBJ2-1; a possible D gene is TRBD2 (6 bases). V was trimmed by 0 bases and J by 0 bases, leaving 15 bases between them. Germline CDR1 is SQVTM and CDR2 is ANQGSEA. There are 17 residues in the CDR3. The CDR3 sequence is CSVEDRWGTRSYNEQFF. The CDR3 region has the DNA TGCAGCGTTGAAGATCGGTGGGGGACTCGCTCCTACAATGAGCAGTTCTTC.

The J gene is TRBJ1-1, the V gene TRBV27, with 11 positions matching TRBD1. Per the germline V gene, CDR1 is MNHEY and CDR2 is SMNVEV (reference sequence). The CDR3 runs to 17 residues. Trimming cost V 2 bases and J 3 bases; bases outside gene matches: 8. CDR3 loop: CASSLAHRTGGHTEAFF. In DNA, the CDR3 is TGTGCCAGCAGTTTAGCTCATCGGACAGGGGGCCACACTGAAGCTTTCTTT.

This sequence joins TRBV18 and TRBJ2-3; 7 bases line up with TRBD1. CDR3 length: 15 residues. J was trimmed by 2 bases and V by 2 bases; bases with no gene match: 4. The V gene's germline CDR1 is KGHSH and CDR2 LQKENI. The CDR3 nucleotides read TGTGCCAGCTCACCAGGGACAGCTGACACAGATACGCAGTATTTT. Its translation is CASSPGTADTDTQYF.

This sequence joins TRBV5-1 and TRBJ2-2; 14 nucleotides align to TRBD2. Germline-derived CDR1 and CDR2 are SGHRS and YFSETQ. This CDR3 has 17 amino acids. The J segment lost 5 bases and the V segment lost 4 bases, leaving 7 bases of the junction unmatched. The CDR3 bases are TGCGCCAGCAGCCCGGGACTAGCGGGGGCGTTTACCGGGGAGCTGTTTTTT. Protein sequence: CASSPGLAGAFTGELFF.